This T cell receptor (beta chain) was captured by sequencing in a study of cytotoxic CD8 clonotypes in ibrutinib-treated CLL. In the study overall: Response samples were drawn at a median of approximately 11 months of treatment, range 6 to 36. Study-level points and caveats: Under treatment, the uncommon public clonotypes either contracted or remained stable.

Measured with immunoSEQ multiplex PCR; TCRdb has only the in-frame clones, and not every one. The sample shows approximately 45,000 clones, 65% to 70% of them seen only once. Trimming cost V 0 bases and J 7 bases, with 13 bases left between them. This CDR3 is 14 amino acids long. The germline CDR1 and CDR2 sequences are SGHDT and YYEEEE. Turning to this clone: Its matching antigen is unknown.

The material sequenced was PBMCs, taken after 24 months of ibrutinib treatment. The sequence derives from a human donor with chronic lymphocytic leukemia. The genes are TRBV5-6 and TRBJ1-2; the D gene is possibly TRBD1 (5 bases). In DNA form, the CDR3 reads TGTGCCAGCAGCTTGGTTGGTCAGGGCGGTGGCTACACCTTC. Translating it yields CASSLVGQGGGYTF. The full variable domain, completed using reference TRBV5-6 and TRBJ1-2, is DAGVTQSPTHLIKTRGQQVTLRCSPKSGHDTVSWYQQALGQGPQFIFQYYEEEERQRGNFPDRFSGHQFPNYSSELNVNALLLGDSALYLCASSLVGQGGGYTFGSGTRLTVV.